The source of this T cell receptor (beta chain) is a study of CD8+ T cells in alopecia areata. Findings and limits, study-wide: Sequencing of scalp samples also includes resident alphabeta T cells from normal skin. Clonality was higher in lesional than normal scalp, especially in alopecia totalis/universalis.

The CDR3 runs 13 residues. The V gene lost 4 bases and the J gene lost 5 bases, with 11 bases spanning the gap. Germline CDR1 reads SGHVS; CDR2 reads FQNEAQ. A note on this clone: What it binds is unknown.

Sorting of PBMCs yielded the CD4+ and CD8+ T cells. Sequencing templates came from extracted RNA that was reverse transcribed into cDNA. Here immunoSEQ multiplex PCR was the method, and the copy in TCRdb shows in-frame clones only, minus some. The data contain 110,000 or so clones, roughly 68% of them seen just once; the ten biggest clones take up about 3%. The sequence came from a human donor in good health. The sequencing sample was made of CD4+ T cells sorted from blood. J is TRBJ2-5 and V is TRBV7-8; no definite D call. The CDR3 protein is CASSSRQEETQYF. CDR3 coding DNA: TGTGCCAGCAGCTCCCGCCAGGAGGAGACCCAGTACTTC.